A selection of T cell receptor beta chains follows, all from one sample in a study of regulatory T cells in long-lasting Graves disease. A single record per CDR3 protein comes from TCRdb applying MiXCR to the multiplex PCR reads. The sample shows 600,000 to 800,000 distinct CDR3 sequences, approximately 29% of them seen only once. The source was peripheral blood mononuclear cells (PBMCs), collected when the disease was refractory, from a patient treated with antithyroid drugs. These receptors originate from a female donor with Graves disease. The CDR3 runs from the conserved cysteine through the conserved F or W. Fields, in order: V gene, clone size, J gene, D gene, CDR3 DNA, CDR3 protein. D genes are given only for firm matches. The size field is filled for only some rows; it gives once, few, many or a size class.

TRBV12-3/TRBV12-4	NA	TRBJ2-7	NA	TGTGCCAGCAGTTTAGGAATAGAGGTCGAGCAGTACTTC	CASSLGIEVEQYF
TRBV11-2	few	TRBJ2-1	TRBD1	TGTGCCAGCAGCTTAGCGACAGGGGGATACAATGAGCAGTTCTTC	CASSLATGGYNEQFF
TRBV20-1	NA	TRBJ2-7	TRBD2	TGCAGTGCTAGCCCGGAACTAGCGGGAGTGAACGAGCAGTACTTC	CSASPELAGVNEQYF
TRBV5-1	once	TRBJ1-1	NA	TGCGCCAGCAGCTTGCCTGTCGGAAGCGCGGACACTGAAGCTTTCTTT	CASSLPVGSADTEAFF
TRBV7-2	NA	TRBJ1-1	NA	TGTGCCAGCAGTCTTAGGTCCCCGAAACGAGTTGTGAACACTGAAGCTTTCTTT	CASSLRSPKRVVNTEAFF
TRBV28	few	TRBJ1-1	NA	TGTGCCAGCACGTTGTTCCAGGGGAAGGCTTTCTTT	CASTLFQGKAFF
TRBV6-1	once	TRBJ2-5	NA	TGTGCCGCGAGGACAGCAGGGGAGACCCAGTACTTC	CAARTAGETQYF
TRBV18	NA	TRBJ1-4	NA	TGTGCCAGCTCACCTATACCCTTAAATTCCGCCGCTAATGAAAAACTGTTTTTT	CASSPIPLNSAANEKLFF
TRBV5-1	once	TRBJ1-2	NA	TGCGCCAGCAGCTCGATTCAGACAAGGACCGGTAATATAGGGGGCTACACCTTC	CASSSIQTRTGNIGGYTF
TRBV14	few	TRBJ1-2	TRBD1	TGTGCCAGCAGCCCGACAGGGGCCGGCTATGGCTACACCTTC	CASSPTGAGYGYTF
TRBV20-1	once	TRBJ1-2	NA	TGCAGTGCTAACCTACGGGCGGACACGATAACGACCTATGGCTACACCTTC	CSANLRADTITTYGYTF
TRBV6-1	few	TRBJ2-7	NA	TGTGCCAGCAGTACCCCCGGGGAAAACTACGAGCAGTACTTC	CASSTPGENYEQYF
TRBV24-1	once	TRBJ1-5	TRBD1	TGTGCCACCAGCCGGACAGGGGATGGACCCCAGCATTTT	CATSRTGDGPQHF
TRBV11-2	few	TRBJ1-1	NA	TGTGCCAGCAGCTTAGATCGGGGATTGGGGAACACTGAAGCTTTCTTT	CASSLDRGLGNTEAFF
TRBV19	NA	TRBJ1-5	NA	TGTGCCAGTGCCGCCGGGACTGAGTATAGCAATCAGCCCCAGCATTTT	CASAAGTEYSNQPQHF
TRBV11-1	NA	TRBJ2-7	NA	TGTGCCAGCAGCTCCTACTGGACTACCCAATCCTACGAGCAGTACTTC	CASSSYWTTQSYEQYF
TRBV12-3/TRBV12-4	few	TRBJ1-5	TRBD1	TGTGCCAGCAGGCAGGGGGTTCGCAATCAGCCCCAGCATTTT	CASRQGVRNQPQHF
TRBV6-5	NA	TRBJ1-5	NA	TGTGCCAGCAGTTTACAGGAGGATCAGCCCCAGCATTTT	CASSLQEDQPQHF
TRBV6-2/TRBV6-3	NA	TRBJ1-5	NA	TGCGCCAGCAGTGAGATGATAACAGGCAATCAGCCCCAGCATTTT	CASSEMITGNQPQHF
TRBV15	NA	TRBJ1-2	NA	TGTGCCACCAGCAGAGAGCGGAGGGCATATTCGGGCTACACCTTC	CATSRERRAYSGYTF
TRBV12-3/TRBV12-4	few	TRBJ2-2	TRBD2	TGTGCCAGCAGTCGAGGACTAGCGGGAGAAAACACCGGGGAGCTGTTTTTT	CASSRGLAGENTGELFF
TRBV9	NA	TRBJ1-5	NA	TGTGCCAGCAGCCCCTCGAACAACAATCAGCCCCAGCATTTT	CASSPSNNNQPQHF
TRBV15	NA	TRBJ1-1	NA	TGTGCCACCAGCAAAGCCCGCACTGAAGCTTTCTTT	CATSKARTEAFF
TRBV4-2	many	TRBJ1-2	NA	TGTGCCAGCAGCCCCCAAGACAGGAACTATGGCTACACCTTC	CASSPQDRNYGYTF
TRBV29-1	few	TRBJ1-2	TRBD1	TGCAGCGTTGAAGATCCCGGGACAGGCTATGGCTACACCTTC	CSVEDPGTGYGYTF
TRBV6-1	NA	TRBJ2-1	NA	TGTGCCAGCAGTGAAACGACACTGGGCTACAATGAGCAGTTCTTC	CASSETTLGYNEQFF
TRBV11-2	NA	TRBJ1-3	NA	TGTGCCAGCAGCTATCGGATCTCTGGAAACACCATATATTTT	CASSYRISGNTIYF
TRBV9	NA	TRBJ1-1	NA	TGTGCCAGCAGCGTAGATCCCCGGGTACACACTGAAGCTTTCTTT	CASSVDPRVHTEAFF
TRBV27	NA	TRBJ1-2	NA	TGTGCCAGCAGCCCCCCTCACTATGGCTACACCTTC	CASSPPHYGYTF
TRBV7-9	NA	TRBJ2-5	NA	TGTGCCAGCAGCTCTTTGCGGGTTCGACAAGAGACCCAGTACTTC	CASSSLRVRQETQYF
TRBV20-1	NA	TRBJ2-7	TRBD2	TGCAGTGCTAGAGACACGGGACTAAGCTCCTACGAGCAGTACTTC	CSARDTGLSSYEQYF
TRBV5-1	few	TRBJ1-2	TRBD1	TGCGCCAGCAGCTTGACTCAGGACAGGCTCTATGGCTACACCTTC	CASSLTQDRLYGYTF
TRBV15	few	TRBJ1-2	NA	TGTGCCACCAGCAGACCCGGGACGGGCATGGGGGGCTACACCTTC	CATSRPGTGMGGYTF
TRBV20-1	many	TRBJ2-5	NA	TGCAGTGCTAGAGATTGGGCAGTACAAGAGACCCAGTACTTC	CSARDWAVQETQYF
TRBV25-1	NA	TRBJ1-1	TRBD1	TGTGCCAGCAGTGTACAGGGGAGAATGACTGAAGCTTTCTTT	CASSVQGRMTEAFF
TRBV5-1	many	TRBJ1-1	NA	TGTGCCAGCAGTTTATCAGGACAGAACACTGAAGCTTTCTTT	CASSLSGQNTEAFF
TRBV5-1	NA	TRBJ1-2	NA	TGCGCCAGCAGCTTGGATCGGGGGGCCTATGGCTACACCTTC	CASSLDRGAYGYTF
TRBV12-3/TRBV12-4	NA	TRBJ2-2	NA	TGTGCCAGCAGTTTCGGGGGGCCTAACACCGGGGAGCTGTTTTTT	CASSFGGPNTGELFF
TRBV12-5	NA	TRBJ2-7	TRBD1	TGTGCTAGTGGTTTCAAACAGGGGACGTGCTACGAGCAGTACTTC	CASGFKQGTCYEQYF
TRBV27	NA	TRBJ2-7	NA	TGTGCCGGCAGTACGGACAGACGACGCGAGCAGTACTTC	CAGSTDRRREQYF
TRBV18	few	TRBJ1-1	NA	TGTGCCAGCTCACCACGTCCAGGATGGGACATGAACACTGAAGCTTTCTTT	CASSPRPGWDMNTEAFF
TRBV20-1	NA	TRBJ2-7	NA	TGCAGTGCTAGAGCTCCAAACAGAGGATACGAGCAGTACTTC	CSARAPNRGYEQYF
TRBV12-3/TRBV12-4	many	TRBJ2-5	NA	TGTGCCAGCAGCGCCCCCACTAGGGAAGAGACCCAGTACTTC	CASSAPTREETQYF
TRBV15	NA	TRBJ2-3	NA	TGTGCCACGGACGGGGGCAGGGGGAGGGACACAGATACGCAGTATTTT	CATDGGRGRDTDTQYF
TRBV19	few	TRBJ1-1	NA	TGTGCCAGTAGTATTCAGAGGAACACTGAAGCTTTCTTT	CASSIQRNTEAFF
TRBV6-2/TRBV6-3	few	TRBJ2-7	TRBD2	TGTGCCAGCAGTTATAGTAGCGGGGAAGTCTCGGGCGAGCAGTACTTC	CASSYSSGEVSGEQYF
TRBV27	NA	TRBJ1-2	NA	TGTCCCAGCAGTTGGGGGGGCGCGTACTATGGCTACACCTTC	CPSSWGGAYYGYTF
TRBV9	many	TRBJ2-5	TRBD1	TGTGCCAGCAACGACAGGGGCGAGGGGACCCAGTACTTC	CASNDRGEGTQYF
TRBV6-1	NA	TRBJ1-1	NA	TGTGCCAGCAGTAAGGGATCGATGAACACTGAAGCTTTCTTT	CASSKGSMNTEAFF
TRBV6-5	few	TRBJ2-5	TRBD2	TGTGCCAGCAGTTATAGCGGGCAAGAGACCCAGTACTTC	CASSYSGQETQYF
TRBV20-1	few	TRBJ1-1	NA	TGCAGTGCTAGGGTTGACACTGAAGCTTTCTTT	CSARVDTEAFF
TRBV28	NA	TRBJ2-5	TRBD2	TGTGCCACCTTACCCCCGGGACTACAACAAGAGACCCAGTACTTC	CATLPPGLQQETQYF
TRBV15	NA	TRBJ1-1	TRBD1	TGTGCCACCAGCAGTGCAGGGGGGGACACTGAAGCTTTCTTT	CATSSAGGDTEAFF
TRBV6-1	few	TRBJ1-6	NA	TGTGCCAGCAGTCGTACCGGGACCCGAGATTCACCCCTCCACTTT	CASSRTGTRDSPLHF